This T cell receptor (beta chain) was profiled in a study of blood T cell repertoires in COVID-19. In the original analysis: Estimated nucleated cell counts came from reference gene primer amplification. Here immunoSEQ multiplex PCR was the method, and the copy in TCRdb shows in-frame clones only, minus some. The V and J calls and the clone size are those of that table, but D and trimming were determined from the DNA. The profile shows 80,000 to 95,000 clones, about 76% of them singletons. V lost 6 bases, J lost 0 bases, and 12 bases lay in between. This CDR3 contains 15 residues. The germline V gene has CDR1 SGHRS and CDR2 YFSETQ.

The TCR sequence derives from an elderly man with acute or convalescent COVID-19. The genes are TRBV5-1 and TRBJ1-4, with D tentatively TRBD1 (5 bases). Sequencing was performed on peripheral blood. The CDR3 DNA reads TGCGCCAGCACTAGGCTAGGGGCAACTAATGAAAAACTGTTTTTT. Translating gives CASTRLGATNEKLFF.